The 4 T cell receptor beta chains listed next were all sequenced from one sample in a study of shared clonotypes between healthy human individuals. Method: immunoSEQ multiplex PCR; TCRdb's copy keeps in-frame clones and lacks some. Here the sample spans over 850,000 clones, around 78% being singletons. Sequencing used memory CD4+ T cells from PBMCs. Subset described: CD45RA-negative fraction. Every receptor here comes from a man younger than 35 in good health. Some clones in this sample may be carry-over from other donors' samples.

The J gene is TRBJ1-2, the V gene TRBV5-6; 7 nucleotides line up with TRBD1. Germline V gene data show CDR1 as SGHDT and CDR2 as YYEEEE. The CDR3 is made up of 13 amino acids. V shed 7 bases and J 4 bases; nucleotides not matched to a gene: 7. CDR3 amino acids: CASFNRGGYGYTF. The CDR3 bases are TGTGCCAGCTTCAACAGGGGAGGCTATGGCTACACCTTC.

The chain has TRBV30 and TRBJ2-1, with D unresolved. Trimming removed 8 bases from V and 11 bases from J, with 13 bases in between. Germline V CDR1 and CDR2: GTSNPN, SVGIG (reference sequence). This CDR3 is built from 10 residues. The CDR3 here is CAGISEKQFF. CDR3 coding DNA: TGTGCCGGCATAAGCGAGAAGCAGTTCTTC. Full variable domain (remainder filled in from reference TRBV30 and TRBJ2-1): SQTIHQWPATLVQPVGSPLSLECTVEGTSNPNLYWYRQAAGRGLQLLFYSVGIGQISSEVPQNLSASRPQDRQFILSSKKLLLSDSGFYLCAGISEKQFFGPGTRLTVL.

The DNA for the CDR3 is TGTGCCAGCAGCTTATACTGGGGGGTATCTGGAAACACCATATATTTT. Protein product: CASSLYWGVSGNTIYF. The V gene is TRBV7-9, the J gene TRBJ1-3, with D possibly being TRBD1 (5 bases). V lost 2 bases and J 1 base, leaving 12 bases between the germline ends. Germline loops: CDR1 SEHNR, CDR2 FQNEAQ (reference sequence). The CDR3 consists of 16 residues.

CDR3 DNA sequence: TGTGCCAGCAGCGCCGACACGAACACTGAAGCTTTCTTT. The encoded protein is CASSADTNTEAFF. The chain employs TRBV2 and TRBJ1-1; D is unclear. V was clipped by 6 bases and J by 1 base, with 9 bases between them. Germline V gene data show CDR1 as SNHLY and CDR2 as FYNNEI. The CDR3 covers 13 residues. Supplemented by reference TRBV2 and TRBJ1-1, the full variable domain reads EPEVTQTPSHQVTQMGQEVILRCVPISNHLYFYWYRQILGQKVEFLVSFYNNEISEKSEIFDDQFSVERPDGSNFTLKIRSTKLEDSAMYFCASSADTNTEAFFGQGTRLTVV.